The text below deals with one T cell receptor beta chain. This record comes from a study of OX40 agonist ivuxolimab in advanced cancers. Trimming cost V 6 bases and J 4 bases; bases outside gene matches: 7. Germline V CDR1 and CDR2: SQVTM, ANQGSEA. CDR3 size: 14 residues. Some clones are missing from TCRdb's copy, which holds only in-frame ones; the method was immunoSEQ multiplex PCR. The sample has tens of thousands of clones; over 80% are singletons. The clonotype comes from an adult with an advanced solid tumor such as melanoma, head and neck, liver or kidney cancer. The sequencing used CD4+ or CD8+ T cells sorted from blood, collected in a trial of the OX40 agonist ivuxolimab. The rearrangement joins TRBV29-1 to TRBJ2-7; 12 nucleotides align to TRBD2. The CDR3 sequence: CSVKTSGSSYEQYF. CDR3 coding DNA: TGCAGCGTCAAGACTAGCGGGAGTTCTTACGAGCAGTACTTC.